Listed here are 2 T cell receptor beta chains from one sample, sequenced in a study of cytomegalovirus exposure and HLA in healthy donors. 60 Vbeta and 13 Jbeta primers were used in PCR. Method: immunoSEQ multiplex PCR; TCRdb's copy keeps in-frame clones and lacks some. The sample shows 150,000 or so clones, 77% of them seen only once. The sequenced sample consisted of PBMCs. These receptors were taken from a male donor in good health and CMV-seropositive.

The rearrangement links TRBV25-1 to TRBJ2-3, with TRBD2 as a possible D gene (7 bases). Germline CDR1 MGHDK, CDR2 SYGVNS. The CDR3 extends over 16 amino acids. Trimming shortened V by 4 bases and J by 2 bases, and 16 bases separated the two germline ends. CDR3 sequence reads: CASSAGGRGYTDTQYF. The CDR3, as DNA: TGTGCCAGCAGTGCCGGGGGGAGGGGGTACACAGATACGCAGTATTTT.

This chain joins TRBV28 and TRBJ2-7; no clear D gene. Trimming pared 8 bases from V and 2 bases from J, leaving 19 bases between. The germline V gene has CDR1 MDHEN and CDR2 SYDVKM. The CDR3 runs to 15 residues. This CDR3 is CASGYPTPSAYEQYF. CDR3 nucleotide sequence: TGTGCCAGCGGATATCCGACACCCTCCGCCTACGAGCAGTACTTC.